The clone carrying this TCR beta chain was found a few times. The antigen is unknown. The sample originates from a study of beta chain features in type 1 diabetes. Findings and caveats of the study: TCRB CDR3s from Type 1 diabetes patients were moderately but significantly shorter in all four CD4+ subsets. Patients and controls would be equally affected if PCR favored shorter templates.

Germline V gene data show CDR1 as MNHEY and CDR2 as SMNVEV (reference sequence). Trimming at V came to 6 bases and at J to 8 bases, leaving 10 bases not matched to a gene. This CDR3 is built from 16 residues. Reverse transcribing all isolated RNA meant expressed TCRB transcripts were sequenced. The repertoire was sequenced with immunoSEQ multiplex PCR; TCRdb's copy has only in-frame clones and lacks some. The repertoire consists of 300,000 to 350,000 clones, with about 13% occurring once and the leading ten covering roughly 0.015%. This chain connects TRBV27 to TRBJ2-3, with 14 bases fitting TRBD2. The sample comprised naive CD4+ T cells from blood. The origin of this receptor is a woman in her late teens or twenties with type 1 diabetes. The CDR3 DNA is TGTGCCAGCAGCCTGACTAGCGGGAGGGGCGGAGGTACGCAGTATTTT. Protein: CASSLTSGRGGGTQYF.